The rows below give T cell receptor beta chains drawn from one sample of a study of T cells in Graves' hyperthyroidism and ophthalmopathy. TCRdb fed the multiplex PCR reads into MiXCR, producing one record per CDR3 protein. The sample has approximately 330,000 distinct CDR3 sequences; approximately 22% are singletons. Input material: blood. The receptors stem from a woman between 45 and 65 years old with Graves' hyperthyroidism. Both conserved end residues are trimmed from each CDR3.

V: TRBV27
J: TRBJ1-2
CDR3: ASSHDREYGYT

V: TRBV20-1
J: TRBJ1-1
CDR3: SARSGTTNTEAF

V: TRBV20-1
J: TRBJ1-2
CDR3: SAKLPGQTVSGYT

V: TRBV27
J: TRBJ2-3
CDR3: ASSFSWGDTQY

V: TRBV3-1
J: TRBJ1-2
CDR3: ASSPGGGPRGYT

V: TRBV6-5
J: TRBJ1-2
CDR3: ASSYDSGYGYT

V: TRBV29-1
J: TRBJ1-4
CDR3: SVGSPGPVNEKLF

V: TRBV10-1
J: TRBJ2-1
CDR3: ASSELSGDYNEQF

V: TRBV12-5
J: TRBJ1-1
CDR3: ASGTGGNTEAF

V: TRBV9
J: TRBJ2-5
CDR3: ASSPRLLATQETQY

V: TRBV5-6
J: TRBJ2-5
CDR3: ASSLDGLTSAETQY

V: TRBV11-2
J: TRBJ2-2
CDR3: ASSKDLGMETGELF

V: TRBV25-1
J: TRBJ1-2
CDR3: ASSSRGTSGGYT

V: TRBV20-1
J: TRBJ2-7
CDR3: SARELGTGGSYEQY

V: TRBV3-1
J: TRBJ2-3
CDR3: ASSQFLAGGSTDAQY

V: TRBV28
J: TRBJ2-7
CDR3: ASFSSQSEQY

V: TRBV4-1
J: TRBJ1-1
CDR3: ASSQEGGGDEAF

V: TRBV2
J: TRBJ1-4
CDR3: ASSAQGQGTTNEKLF

V: TRBV7-3
J: TRBJ2-7
CDR3: ASSLRGGTGAYEQY

V: TRBV19
J: TRBJ1-3
CDR3: ASSITYSGNTIY

V: TRBV29-1
J: TRBJ2-7
CDR3: SVVTRSYEQY

V: TRBV5-5
J: TRBJ1-5
CDR3: ASSLLSGAPNQPQH

V: TRBV12-3/TRBV12-4
J: TRBJ2-5
CDR3: ASSLPSVQETQY

V: TRBV2
J: TRBJ2-2
CDR3: ASSLTGSNTGELF

V: TRBV7-3
J: TRBJ2-5
CDR3: ASSLSGGAVETQY

V: TRBV29-1
J: TRBJ2-2
CDR3: SARGPANTGELF